This TCR beta chain is from a study of shared clonotypes between healthy human individuals. Clones were read by immunoSEQ multiplex PCR, and TCRdb kept only the in-frame ones, dropping some. Seen here are a few million clones, about 92% observed once, and the top ten hold approximately 0.4%. This clone was picked up a small number of times. Other DNA sequences from this sample encode an identical CDR3 as well. The germline V gene encodes CDR1 SSHAT and CDR2 FNYEAQ (reference sequence). This CDR3 comprises 13 residues. The V end lost 6 bases, the J end lost 4 bases, and 9 bases lay between the germline ends.

The sequence derives from a man younger than 30 in good health. Some clones in this sample may be carry-over from other donors' samples. Sequencing was done on a sample of naive CD4+ T cells from PBMCs. Subset described: CD45RA+ positively selected. This chain connects TRBV7-7 to TRBJ2-2; D might be TRBD1 or TRBD2, each matching 5 bases. In DNA form, the CDR3 reads TGTGCCAGCAGTCCGGGGCCCACCGGGGAGCTGTTTTTT. It yields the protein CASSPGPTGELFF.